Listed here are 10 T cell receptor beta chains from one sample, sequenced in a study of T-cell reconstitution after alpha-beta-depleted transplantation in children. Preparation of the TCRbeta library involved a method that used unique molecular identifiers. TCRdb reprocessed the PCR reads with MiXCR, giving one entry per CDR3 protein. The sample shows approximately 500,000 distinct CDR3 sequences, 25% to 30% of them seen only once. The sample here was PBMCs, taken before TCRalphabeta/CD19-depleted stem cell transplant. The receptors derive from a boy younger than two with Wiskott-Aldrich syndrome, due to receive a stem cell transplant.

The rearrangement uses TRBV7-9 and TRBJ2-5, with 7 bases lining up with TRBD2. Germline trimming cut 8 bases from V and 4 bases from J; bases unmatched to any gene: 13. This CDR3 is built from 15 residues. In germline, CDR1 is SEHNR, CDR2 FQNEAQ (reference sequence). CDR3 residues: CASAPESWGGETQYF. CDR3 in DNA: TGTGCCAGCGCCCCCGAGTCGTGGGGGGGAGAGACCCAGTACTTC.

The genes are TRBV7-2 and TRBJ1-3; D is perhaps TRBD1 (6 bases). The V gene lost 1 base and the J gene lost 4 bases, with 11 bases spanning the gap. The CDR3 contains 15 residues. The germline CDR1 and CDR2 sequences are SGHTA and FQGNSA. DNA of the CDR3: TGTGCCAGCAGCTTAGGCGTGGACAGCGGAAACACCATATATTTT. Translating gives CASSLGVDSGNTIYF.

This chain uses TRBV12-3 or TRBV12-4 with TRBJ2-1; 9 bases align to TRBD2. The V segment lost 2 bases and the J segment 6 bases; nucleotides outside the gene matches: 5. The CDR3 sequence is 15 residues long. CDR3 DNA sequence: TGTGCCAGCAGTTTATTAGCGGGAGACTCCAATGAGCAGTTCTTC. Residues: CASSLLAGDSNEQFF.

The chain recombines TRBV6-1 with TRBJ2-3; D call uncertain. The CDR3 consists of 15 residues. Germline V lookup: CDR1 MNHNS, CDR2 SASEGT. V was pared by 6 bases and J by 1 base, with 14 bases between. The chain's CDR3 is CASRSTIGGTDTQYF. In DNA, the CDR3 is TGTGCCAGCAGGTCAACTATAGGTGGCACAGATACGCAGTATTTT.

This rearrangement joins TRBV3-1 to TRBJ2-1; D is perhaps TRBD1 (5 bases). Between the trimmed V and J ends, which lost 3 bases and 0 bases, there was a span of 12 bases. This CDR3 is 16 amino acids long. In germline, CDR1 is LGHDT, CDR2 YNNKEL (reference sequence). CDR3 region: CASSHAAGSSYNEQFF. CDR3 nucleotides: TGTGCCAGCAGCCATGCGGCAGGGTCCTCCTACAATGAGCAGTTCTTC.

The chain couples TRBV20-1 to TRBJ1-5; D might be TRBD1 (6 bases). This CDR3 comprises 13 residues. The V and J ends lost 5 bases and 5 bases respectively, with 13 bases between them. From germline, CDR1 is DFQATT and CDR2 SNEGSKA (reference sequence). CDR3 in amino acids: CSALGTSYQPQHF. The CDR3, as DNA: TGCAGTGCTCTCGGGACAAGCTATCAGCCCCAGCATTTT.

The chain links TRBV15 to TRBJ1-1; a weak D match, TRBD1 (5 bases). The CDR3 contains 12 residues. CDR1 and CDR2 (germline): LNHNV, YYDKDF (reference sequence). Trimming stripped 4 bases from V and 9 bases from J, with 12 bases between. The CDR3 sequence: CATSTRDSKAFF. The CDR3 bases are TGTGCCACCAGCACCCGAGACAGTAAAGCTTTCTTT. The whole variable domain, remainder taken from reference TRBV15 and TRBJ1-1, is DAMVIQNPRYQVTQFGKPVTLSCSQTLNHNVMYWYQQKSSQAPKLLFHYYDKDFNNEADTPDNFQSRRPNTSFCFLDIRSPGLGDTAMYLCATSTRDSKAFFGQGTRLTVV.

This clonotype has just one count. The chain employs TRBV5-1 and TRBJ2-1, with 8 bases identical to TRBD2. Trimming took 4 bases from V and 9 from J; bases not matched to a gene: 15. Germline-derived CDR1 and CDR2 are SGHRS and YFSETQ. The CDR3 consists of 16 residues. CDR3 bases: TGCGCCAGCAGCGATGGCCGGGCTAGCGGGTTGGCTGAGCAGTTCTTC. As protein: CASSDGRASGLAEQFF. Based on the CDR3 plus reference TRBV5-1 and TRBJ2-1, the full variable domain is KAGVTQTPRYLIKTRGQQVTLSCSPISGHRSVSWYQQTPGQGLQFLFEYFSETQRNKGNFPGRFSGRQFSNSRSEMNVSTLELGDSALYLCASSDGRASGLAEQFFGPGTRLTVL.

The rearrangement uses TRBV5-1 and TRBJ2-1, with TRBD2 identical over 7 bases. J gave up 2 bases and V 1 base, and 9 bases lay outside the gene matches. From germline, CDR1 is SGHRS and CDR2 YFSETQ. CDR3 size: 17 residues. Here the CDR3 DNA reads TGCGCCAGCAGCTTGTCAGGGCGGGAGCCCCCCTACAATGAGCAGTTCTTC. Translated: CASSLSGREPPYNEQFF.

The rearrangement joins TRBV19 to TRBJ2-1; 10 positions agree with TRBD2. The CDR3 runs to 16 residues. Germline-derived CDR1 and CDR2 are LNHDA and SQIVND (reference sequence). J lost 2 bases, V lost 3 bases, and 4 bases had no gene match. The CDR3 sequence: CASSMSSGRTYNEQFF. The CDR3 bases are TGTGCCAGTAGTATGTCTAGCGGGAGAACCTACAATGAGCAGTTCTTC.